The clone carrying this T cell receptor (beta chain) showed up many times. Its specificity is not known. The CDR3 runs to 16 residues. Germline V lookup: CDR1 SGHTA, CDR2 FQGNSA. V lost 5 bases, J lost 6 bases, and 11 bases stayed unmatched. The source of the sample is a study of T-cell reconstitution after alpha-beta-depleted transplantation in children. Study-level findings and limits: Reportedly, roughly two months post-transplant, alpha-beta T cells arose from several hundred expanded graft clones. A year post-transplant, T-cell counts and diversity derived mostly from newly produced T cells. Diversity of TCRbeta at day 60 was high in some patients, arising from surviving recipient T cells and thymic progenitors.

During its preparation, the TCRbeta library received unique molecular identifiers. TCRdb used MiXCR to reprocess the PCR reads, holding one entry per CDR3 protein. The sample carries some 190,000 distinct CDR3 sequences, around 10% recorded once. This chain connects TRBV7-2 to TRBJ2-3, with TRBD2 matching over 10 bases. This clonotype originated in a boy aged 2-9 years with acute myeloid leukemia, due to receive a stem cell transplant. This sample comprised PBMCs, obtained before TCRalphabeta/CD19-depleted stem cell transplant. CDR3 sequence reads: CASSPTKRGGWDTQYF. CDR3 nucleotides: TGTGCCAGCAGCCCGACGAAGCGGGGGGGGTGGGATACGCAGTATTTT. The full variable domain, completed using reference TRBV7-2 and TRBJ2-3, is GAGVSQSPSNKVTEKGKDVELRCDPISGHTALYWYRQSLGQGLEFLIYFQGNSAPDKSGLPSDRFSAERTGGSVSTLTIQRTQQEDSAVYLCASSPTKRGGWDTQYFGPGTRLTVL.